This is a list of T cell receptor beta chains from one sample in a study of cytomegalovirus exposure and HLA in healthy donors. Method: immunoSEQ multiplex PCR; TCRdb's copy keeps in-frame clones and lacks some. The data contain around 87,000 clones, over 75% of them singletons. The sample comprised PBMCs. Receptors originate from a girl aged 2 to 9 in good health and CMV-seropositive. Each CDR3 is given with its conserved first and last residue. D genes are given only for firm matches. Size tells how often a clone was seen (once, few, many) or the class of an expanded clone, and some rows leave it out.

V,D,J,size,DNA,CDR3
TRBV11-2,.,TRBJ1-1,.,TGTGCCAGCAGCTTATCCCGTTTACCGGGACGGCCCGGGGGCACTGAAGCTTTCTTT,CASSLSRLPGRPGGTEAFF
TRBV5-1,TRBD2,TRBJ2-7,.,TGCGCCAGCAGCACTACTTCGGGACTAGCGGCCTACGAGCAGTACTTC,CASSTTSGLAAYEQYF
TRBV7-9,.,TRBJ1-1,.,TGTGCCAGCAGCCAAACGGCGGCCGAAGCTTTCTTT,CASSQTAAEAFF
TRBV6-6,.,TRBJ1-4,.,TGTGCCAGCAGTTACCCACCGACAGGTGAAAGTGAAAAACTGTTTTTT,CASSYPPTGESEKLFF
TRBV27,TRBD1,TRBJ2-7,.,TGTGCCAGCAGTCCCCGGACAGGCCGAGGATACGAGCAGTACTTC,CASSPRTGRGYEQYF
TRBV27,.,TRBJ1-5,.,TGTGCCAGCAGCCCCCCTGGGAGATCGGAAGCCCAGCATTTT,CASSPPGRSEAQHF
TRBV7-2,.,TRBJ2-1,.,TGTGCCAGCAGCCCCCCCAGCGGCAATGAGCAGTTCTTC,CASSPPSGNEQFF
TRBV7-8,.,TRBJ1-5,.,TGTGCCAGCAGCTTAAGGGGTGCAGCGGGTCAGCCCCAGCATTTT,CASSLRGAAGQPQHF
TRBV7-8,.,TRBJ1-5,.,TGTGCCAGCAGCCCAAATGCGGATAGCAATCAGCCCCAGCATTTT,CASSPNADSNQPQHF
TRBV5-1,TRBD1,TRBJ1-1,.,TGCGCCAGCAGCTCCCAGGGGGCCTATACTGAAGCTTTCTTT,CASSSQGAYTEAFF
TRBV30,.,TRBJ2-1,.,TGTGCCTGGAGTGCGGGAAACTACAATGAGCAGTTCTTC,CAWSAGNYNEQFF
TRBV18,.,TRBJ2-3,.,TGTGCCAGCTCACCAACAGTAGGCAGCACAGATACGCAGTATTTT,CASSPTVGSTDTQYF
TRBV27,.,TRBJ1-2,.,TGTGCCAGCAGTTTAGGATTCGGGGGTGTGAGGGGCTACACCTTC,CASSLGFGGVRGYTF
TRBV5-1,TRBD2,TRBJ2-2,.,TGCGCCAGCAGCTTGGCAACCGGGACTAGCTTTATTGCCGGGGAGCTGTTTTTT,CASSLATGTSFIAGELFF
TRBV7-8,TRBD1,TRBJ2-7,.,TGTGCCAGCAGACGAGACAGGGGGTTCTACGAGCAGTACTTC,CASRRDRGFYEQYF
TRBV25-1,.,TRBJ2-1,.,TGTGCCAGCAGTAAGCGGAGTGAGCAGTTCTTC,CASSKRSEQFF
TRBV6-5,TRBD1,TRBJ2-7,.,TGTGCCAGCAGCAGATCCCGGGACAGCTACGAGCAGTACTTC,CASSRSRDSYEQYF
TRBV9,.,TRBJ2-3,.,TGTGCCAGCAGCGTAGACCTAGTCACCGATACGCAGTATTTT,CASSVDLVTDTQYF
TRBV19,.,TRBJ1-5,.,TGTGCCAGTAGATTTGGTATCCGGGATGGCAATCAGCCCCAGCATTTT,CASRFGIRDGNQPQHF
TRBV2,.,TRBJ2-2,.,TGTGCCAGCAAGAGGGAAGAGAACACCGGGGAGCTGTTTTTT,CASKREENTGELFF
TRBV9,.,TRBJ2-2,.,TGTGCCAGCAGCGTATCAGGGGAGCTGTTTTTT,CASSVSGELFF
TRBV28,TRBD1,TRBJ2-7,.,TGTGCCGGGAGGACAGGGGACGAGCAGTACTTC,CAGRTGDEQYF
TRBV5-1,.,TRBJ1-2,few,TGCGCCAGCAGCTTGACAGTTACCTATGGCTACACCTTC,CASSLTVTYGYTF
TRBV5-6,.,TRBJ1-1,few,TGTGCCAGCAGCTTCCAGGGTGAAGCTTTCTTT,CASSFQGEAFF